This T cell receptor (beta chain) was retrieved from a study of CD8 T cells in Susac syndrome. Reverse transcription of about 0.5 to 1 ug RNA used random hexamers. Amplification of TCR beta CDR3 by immunoSEQ multiplex PCR spanned 54 Vbeta and 13 Jbeta. TCRdb independently ran MiXCR on the immunoSEQ multiplex PCR reads; one entry per CDR3 protein. Here the sample spans about 300,000 distinct CDR3 sequences, 70% to 90% being singletons. The CDR3 contains 14 residues. Trimming stripped 5 bases from V and 3 bases from J, with 13 bases between. Points on this clonotype: The antigen remains unidentified.

Study findings and constraints: The study recognized that its TCR sequencing and HLA analysis covered a relatively small number of individuals.

CD8+ and CD4+ T cells from blood underwent TCR beta sequencing. TEMRA cells were FACS-enriched, and CD8+ and CD4+ T cells were isolated negatively. The sequenced sample was CD8+ T cells from PBMCs. The clonotype originates from a human donor with multiple sclerosis. This sequence joins TRBV12-3 or TRBV12-4 and TRBJ2-5; D may match TRBD1 or TRBD2 (5 bases each). The CDR3 DNA is TGTGCCAGCAGTGTAGATGGGGGAAAAGAGACCCAGTACTTC. Protein sequence: CASSVDGGKETQYF.